These T cell receptor beta chains were read from a single sample in a study of blood T cell repertoires in COVID-19. The assay was immunoSEQ multiplex PCR, and TCRdb's table has in-frame clones only and misses some. The sample lists fewer than 85,000 clones; 82% were seen once. What was sequenced was peripheral blood. Receptors were obtained from a human donor in a cohort sampled during active COVID-19. CDR3s include the opening cysteine and the closing phenylalanine or tryptophan. D genes are given only for firm matches. Clone size appears in some rows only: once, few, many, or a class for an expanded clone.

clone size: once
J gene: TRBJ1-6
V gene: TRBV6-6
D gene: TRBD1
CDR3 protein: CASSRNTPGQGGSPLHF
CDR3 DNA: TGTGCCAGCAGTCGAAACACACCGGGACAGGGTGGTTCACCCCTCCACTTT

clone size: NA
J gene: TRBJ1-1
V gene: TRBV6-5
D gene: NA
CDR3 protein: CASSPPGRGGTEAFF
CDR3 DNA: TGTGCCAGCAGTCCCCCGGGTCGGGGGGGCACTGAAGCTTTCTTT

clone size: NA
J gene: TRBJ2-2
V gene: TRBV2
D gene: NA
CDR3 protein: CASTEVLTGELFF
CDR3 DNA: TGTGCCAGCACCGAGGTTCTCACCGGGGAGCTGTTTTTT

clone size: NA
J gene: TRBJ2-7
V gene: TRBV7-3
D gene: TRBD2
CDR3 protein: CASSLSGGASYEQYF
CDR3 DNA: TGTGCCAGCAGCCTCAGCGGGGGGGCCTCCTACGAGCAGTACTTC

clone size: NA
J gene: TRBJ1-5
V gene: TRBV5-6
D gene: NA
CDR3 protein: CASSLGPGLNQPQHF
CDR3 DNA: TGTGCCAGCAGCTTGGGGCCAGGGCTTAATCAGCCCCAGCATTTT

clone size: NA
J gene: TRBJ2-2
V gene: TRBV18
D gene: TRBD1
CDR3 protein: CASSPRQQGAGELFF
CDR3 DNA: TGTGCCAGCTCACCAAGACAACAGGGGGCCGGGGAGCTGTTTTTT

clone size: NA
J gene: TRBJ2-7
V gene: TRBV28
D gene: NA
CDR3 protein: CASNSAGGRHHEQYF
CDR3 DNA: TGTGCCAGCAACTCCGCCGGGGGGCGTCACCACGAGCAGTACTTC

clone size: NA
J gene: TRBJ1-3
V gene: TRBV27
D gene: NA
CDR3 protein: CASSLQGSSGNTIYF
CDR3 DNA: TGTGCCAGCAGTTTACAGGGTTCTTCTGGAAACACCATATATTTT

clone size: NA
J gene: TRBJ1-4
V gene: TRBV6-6
D gene: NA
CDR3 protein: CASSYPVEKLFF
CDR3 DNA: TGTGCCAGCAGTTACCCCGTCGAAAAACTGTTTTTT

clone size: NA
J gene: TRBJ1-6
V gene: TRBV15
D gene: NA
CDR3 protein: CATSRDLGRANSPLHF
CDR3 DNA: TGTGCCACCAGCAGAGATCTAGGCAGGGCTAATTCACCCCTCCACTTT

clone size: NA
J gene: TRBJ2-7
V gene: TRBV12-3/TRBV12-4
D gene: NA
CDR3 protein: CASSLDRNYEQYF
CDR3 DNA: TGTGCCAGCAGTTTAGACAGGAACTACGAGCAGTACTTC

clone size: NA
J gene: TRBJ2-3
V gene: TRBV7-6
D gene: NA
CDR3 protein: CASSQSATGFDTQYF
CDR3 DNA: TGTGCCAGCAGCCAAAGTGCCACGGGTTTTGATACGCAGTATTTT

clone size: NA
J gene: TRBJ1-2
V gene: TRBV29-1
D gene: TRBD1
CDR3 protein: CSVEERKGQGNGYTF
CDR3 DNA: TGCAGCGTTGAAGAAAGAAAAGGACAGGGAAATGGCTACACCTTC

clone size: few
J gene: TRBJ1-1
V gene: TRBV6-5
D gene: TRBD1
CDR3 protein: CASTNRGGGTEAFF
CDR3 DNA: TGTGCCAGCACTAACAGGGGTGGTGGAACTGAAGCTTTCTTT

clone size: NA
J gene: TRBJ1-5
V gene: TRBV6-5
D gene: TRBD1
CDR3 protein: CASRRQGMGQPQHF
CDR3 DNA: TGTGCCAGCAGACGACAGGGAATGGGTCAGCCCCAGCATTTT

clone size: once
J gene: TRBJ2-1
V gene: TRBV18
D gene: TRBD2
CDR3 protein: CASSPSTSGGEQFF
CDR3 DNA: TGTGCCAGCTCACCCTCGACTAGCGGGGGTGAGCAGTTCTTC

clone size: NA
J gene: TRBJ1-6
V gene: TRBV11-2
D gene: NA
CDR3 protein: CASSLAQANSPLHF
CDR3 DNA: TGTGCCAGCAGCTTGGCACAGGCTAATTCACCCCTCCACTTT

clone size: NA
J gene: TRBJ1-6
V gene: TRBV3-1/TRBV3-2
D gene: TRBD1
CDR3 protein: CASSQRQGGNSPLHF
CDR3 DNA: TGTGCCAGCAGCCAAAGACAGGGGGGTAATTCACCCCTCCACTTT

clone size: NA
J gene: TRBJ2-7
V gene: TRBV6-5
D gene: TRBD2
CDR3 protein: CASNLGGGGSYEQYF
CDR3 DNA: TGTGCCAGCAACCTCGGCGGGGGTGGGTCCTACGAGCAGTACTTC

clone size: NA
J gene: TRBJ2-7
V gene: TRBV5-4
D gene: NA
CDR3 protein: CASSLGGRGYSYEQYF
CDR3 DNA: TGTGCCAGCAGCTTGGGGGGCAGGGGCTACTCTTACGAGCAGTACTTC

clone size: NA
J gene: TRBJ1-1
V gene: TRBV5-4
D gene: NA
CDR3 protein: CASSFHVNTEAFF
CDR3 DNA: TGTGCCAGCAGCTTTCATGTGAACACTGAAGCTTTCTTT

clone size: NA
J gene: TRBJ2-7
V gene: TRBV28
D gene: TRBD2
CDR3 protein: CASSLTSGGVLIEQYF
CDR3 DNA: TGTGCCAGCAGTTTGACTAGCGGGGGGGTACTGATCGAGCAGTACTTC

clone size: NA
J gene: TRBJ2-3
V gene: TRBV27
D gene: TRBD2
CDR3 protein: CATRRPSGGSTDTQYF
CDR3 DNA: TGTGCCACCCGGCGGCCTAGCGGGGGTAGCACAGATACGCAGTATTTT

clone size: once
J gene: TRBJ1-1
V gene: TRBV12-3/TRBV12-4
D gene: NA
CDR3 protein: CASSRTDYTEAFF
CDR3 DNA: TGTGCCAGCAGTCGGACGGACTACACTGAAGCTTTCTTT

clone size: NA
J gene: TRBJ1-4
V gene: TRBV14
D gene: NA
CDR3 protein: CASSQDRGRKLFF
CDR3 DNA: TGTGCCAGCAGCCAAGATCGAGGTCGAAAACTGTTTTTT

clone size: NA
J gene: TRBJ1-2
V gene: TRBV7-9
D gene: TRBD1
CDR3 protein: CASSSRQGFNYGYTF
CDR3 DNA: TGTGCCAGCAGCTCCCGACAGGGTTTCAACTATGGCTACACCTTC

clone size: NA
J gene: TRBJ1-3
V gene: TRBV28
D gene: TRBD1
CDR3 protein: CASQKGAGDTIYF
CDR3 DNA: TGTGCCAGTCAAAAGGGGGCAGGGGACACCATATATTTT

clone size: many
J gene: TRBJ2-2
V gene: TRBV9
D gene: NA
CDR3 protein: CASSVTVSNGELFF
CDR3 DNA: TGTGCCAGCAGCGTGACAGTTTCTAACGGGGAGCTGTTTTTT

clone size: NA
J gene: TRBJ1-4
V gene: TRBV14
D gene: NA
CDR3 protein: CASSQGRLPTNEKLFF
CDR3 DNA: TGTGCCAGCAGCCAAGGACGACTCCCAACTAATGAAAAACTGTTTTTT

clone size: NA
J gene: TRBJ2-7
V gene: TRBV29-1
D gene: TRBD1
CDR3 protein: CSAIQDRAYEQYF
CDR3 DNA: TGCAGCGCAATCCAGGACAGGGCCTACGAGCAGTACTTC

clone size: NA
J gene: TRBJ2-7
V gene: TRBV4-2
D gene: NA
CDR3 protein: CASSPESGHAFYEQYF
CDR3 DNA: TGTGCCAGCAGCCCCGAATCGGGACACGCATTCTACGAGCAGTACTTC

clone size: many
J gene: TRBJ1-2
V gene: TRBV7-6
D gene: TRBD1
CDR3 protein: CASSLEETGSHGYTF
CDR3 DNA: TGTGCCAGCAGCTTAGAAGAGACAGGGTCCCATGGCTACACCTTC

clone size: NA
J gene: TRBJ2-7
V gene: TRBV27
D gene: TRBD1
CDR3 protein: CASSLDRAPYEQYF
CDR3 DNA: TGTGCCAGCAGTCTGGACAGGGCTCCCTACGAGCAGTACTTC

clone size: once
J gene: TRBJ2-7
V gene: TRBV7-9
D gene: NA
CDR3 protein: CASSWSYEQYF
CDR3 DNA: TGTGCCAGCAGCTGGAGTTACGAGCAGTACTTC

clone size: NA
J gene: TRBJ2-1
V gene: TRBV28
D gene: NA
CDR3 protein: CASTRRRDNEQFF
CDR3 DNA: TGTGCCAGCACCCGCCGGAGGGACAATGAGCAGTTCTTC

clone size: NA
J gene: TRBJ2-2
V gene: TRBV7-9
D gene: NA
CDR3 protein: CASSTDRGDTGELFF
CDR3 DNA: TGTGCCAGCAGCACGGACAGAGGAGACACCGGGGAGCTGTTTTTT

clone size: once
J gene: TRBJ2-7
V gene: TRBV3-1/TRBV3-2
D gene: NA
CDR3 protein: CASSPRSPTPAYEQYF
CDR3 DNA: TGTGCCAGCAGCCCTCGAAGCCCAACCCCCGCCTACGAGCAGTACTTC

clone size: NA
J gene: TRBJ1-2
V gene: TRBV28
D gene: NA
CDR3 protein: CASSGANYGYTF
CDR3 DNA: TGTGCCAGCAGTGGAGCTAACTATGGCTACACCTTC

clone size: NA
J gene: TRBJ2-7
V gene: TRBV7-6
D gene: NA
CDR3 protein: CASSLVAQGNYEQYF
CDR3 DNA: TGTGCCAGCAGCTTAGTAGCCCAGGGGAACTACGAGCAGTACTTC

clone size: NA
J gene: TRBJ2-1
V gene: TRBV9
D gene: TRBD1
CDR3 protein: CASSVIGQGAAEQFF
CDR3 DNA: TGTGCCAGCAGCGTGATTGGACAGGGGGCGGCTGAGCAGTTCTTC

clone size: NA
J gene: TRBJ1-2
V gene: TRBV7-2
D gene: NA
CDR3 protein: CASSLARDGYTF
CDR3 DNA: TGTGCCAGCAGCTTAGCGAGGGATGGCTACACCTTC

clone size: once
J gene: TRBJ1-2
V gene: TRBV28
D gene: NA
CDR3 protein: CASSLDYRAGGYTF
CDR3 DNA: TGTGCCAGCAGCCTCGATTACAGGGCCGGGGGCTACACCTTC

clone size: NA
J gene: TRBJ2-5
V gene: TRBV6-5
D gene: NA
CDR3 protein: CASSVGVRETQYF
CDR3 DNA: TGTGCCAGCAGCGTAGGGGTTCGAGAGACCCAGTACTTC

clone size: NA
J gene: TRBJ2-3
V gene: TRBV5-8
D gene: NA
CDR3 protein: CASSRRRVESTDTQYF
CDR3 DNA: TGTGCCAGCAGCCGCCGACGGGTGGAAAGCACAGATACGCAGTATTTT

clone size: NA
J gene: TRBJ1-1
V gene: TRBV19
D gene: NA
CDR3 protein: CASSTDSVKAFF
CDR3 DNA: TGTGCCAGTAGTACCGACAGCGTTAAAGCTTTCTTT

clone size: NA
J gene: TRBJ1-5
V gene: TRBV19
D gene: TRBD1
CDR3 protein: CASSIDRGDNQPQHF
CDR3 DNA: TGTGCCAGTAGTATCGACAGGGGGGATAATCAGCCCCAGCATTTT

clone size: once
J gene: TRBJ2-3
V gene: TRBV5-1
D gene: NA
CDR3 protein: CASSLSLVGGKSDTQYF
CDR3 DNA: TGCGCCAGCAGCCTTAGCCTAGTGGGGGGTAAGTCGGATACGCAGTATTTT

clone size: NA
J gene: TRBJ1-3
V gene: TRBV10-3
D gene: NA
CDR3 protein: CAISAQAGNTIYF
CDR3 DNA: TGTGCCATCAGTGCCCAGGCAGGAAACACCATATATTTT

clone size: NA
J gene: TRBJ1-2
V gene: TRBV5-6
D gene: TRBD1
CDR3 protein: CASSLWGTGESYGYTF
CDR3 DNA: TGTGCCAGCAGCTTATGGGGGACAGGGGAGTCCTATGGCTACACCTTC

clone size: NA
J gene: TRBJ2-5
V gene: TRBV18
D gene: TRBD2
CDR3 protein: CASSLRTSVPTKETQYF
CDR3 DNA: TGTGCCAGCTCTCTCCGGACTAGCGTCCCAACCAAAGAGACCCAGTACTTC

clone size: NA
J gene: TRBJ1-2
V gene: TRBV5-6
D gene: NA
CDR3 protein: CASSLDRVYGYTF
CDR3 DNA: TGTGCCAGCAGCTTGGACAGGGTCTATGGCTACACCTTC

clone size: NA
J gene: TRBJ1-5
V gene: TRBV28
D gene: NA
CDR3 protein: CASSLLGTGGRYLNQPQHF
CDR3 DNA: TGTGCCAGCAGTTTACTCGGGACGGGGGGGAGGTATCTGAATCAGCCCCAGCATTTT

clone size: NA
J gene: TRBJ1-1
V gene: TRBV6-5
D gene: TRBD1
CDR3 protein: CASAPGTGANTEAFF
CDR3 DNA: TGTGCCAGCGCGCCCGGGACAGGGGCGAACACTGAAGCTTTCTTT